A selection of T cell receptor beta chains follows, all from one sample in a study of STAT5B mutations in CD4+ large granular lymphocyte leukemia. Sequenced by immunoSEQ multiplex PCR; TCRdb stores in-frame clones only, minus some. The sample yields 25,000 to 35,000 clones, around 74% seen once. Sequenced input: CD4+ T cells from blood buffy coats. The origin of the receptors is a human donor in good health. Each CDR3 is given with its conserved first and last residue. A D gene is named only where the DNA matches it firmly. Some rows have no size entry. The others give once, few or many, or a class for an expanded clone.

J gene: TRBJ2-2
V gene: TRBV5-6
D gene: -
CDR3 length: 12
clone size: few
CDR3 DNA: TGTGCCAGCAGCTTCGACACCGGGGAGCTGTTTTTT
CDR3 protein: CASSFDTGELFF

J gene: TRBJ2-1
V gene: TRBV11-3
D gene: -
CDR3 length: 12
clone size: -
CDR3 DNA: TGTGCCAGCAGCTTAGATCTGGGAAAGCAGTTCTTC
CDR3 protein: CASSLDLGKQFF

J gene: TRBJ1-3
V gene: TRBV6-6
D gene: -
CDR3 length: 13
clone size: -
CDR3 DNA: TGTGCCGGAAGCCAGGGGTATCGAAACACCATATATTTT
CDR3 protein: CAGSQGYRNTIYF

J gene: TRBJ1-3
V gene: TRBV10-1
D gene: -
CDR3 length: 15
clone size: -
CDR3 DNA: TGCGCCAGCAGTGAGTCGGGACCGCCTGGAAACACCATATATTTT
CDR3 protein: CASSESGPPGNTIYF

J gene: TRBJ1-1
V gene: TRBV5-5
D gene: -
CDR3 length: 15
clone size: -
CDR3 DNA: TGTGCCAGCAGCTTGAGGTCAGGGGTGGACACTGAAGCTTTCTTT
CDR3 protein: CASSLRSGVDTEAFF

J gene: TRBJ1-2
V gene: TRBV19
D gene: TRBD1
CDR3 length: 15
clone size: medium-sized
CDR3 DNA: TGTGCCAGTAGCCACACTGCCGGGACAGGGCTAGGCTACACCTTC
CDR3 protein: CASSHTAGTGLGYTF

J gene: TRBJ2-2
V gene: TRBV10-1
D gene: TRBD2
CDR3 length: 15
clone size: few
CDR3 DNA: TGCGCCAGCAGTGAGAGGCTAGCGGGGACCGGGGAGCTGTTTTTT
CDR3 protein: CASSERLAGTGELFF

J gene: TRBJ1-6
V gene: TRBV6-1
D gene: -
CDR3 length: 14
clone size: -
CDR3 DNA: TGTGCCAGCAACCCCGGTGGGCAGGATTCACCCCTCCACTTT
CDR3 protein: CASNPGGQDSPLHF

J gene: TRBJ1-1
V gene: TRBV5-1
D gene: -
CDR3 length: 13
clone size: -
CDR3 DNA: TGCGCCAGCAGCTTGACCGGGGACACTGAAGCTTTCTTT
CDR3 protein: CASSLTGDTEAFF

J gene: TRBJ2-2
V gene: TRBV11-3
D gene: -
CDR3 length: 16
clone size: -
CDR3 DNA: TGTGCCAGCAGCTTAGTGCAGGGTCTTAACACCGGGGAGCTGTTTTTT
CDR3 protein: CASSLVQGLNTGELFF

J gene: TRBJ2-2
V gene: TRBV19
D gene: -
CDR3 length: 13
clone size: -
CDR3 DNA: TGTGCCAGTATGACTGTCAACACCGGGGAGCTGTTTTTT
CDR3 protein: CASMTVNTGELFF

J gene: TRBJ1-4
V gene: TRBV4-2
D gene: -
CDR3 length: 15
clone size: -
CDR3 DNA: TGTGCCAGCAGCCGCCAGGGTGCTAGTAATGAAAAACTGTTTTTT
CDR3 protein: CASSRQGASNEKLFF

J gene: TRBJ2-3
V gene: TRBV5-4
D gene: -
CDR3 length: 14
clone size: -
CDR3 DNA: TGTGCCAGCAGCGCCGGACTTTCGGCAGATACGCAGTATTTT
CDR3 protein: CASSAGLSADTQYF

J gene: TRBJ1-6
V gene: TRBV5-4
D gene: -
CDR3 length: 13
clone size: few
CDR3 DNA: TGTGCCAGCAGCTTCGAAGAGGATTCACCCCTCCACTTT
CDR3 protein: CASSFEEDSPLHF

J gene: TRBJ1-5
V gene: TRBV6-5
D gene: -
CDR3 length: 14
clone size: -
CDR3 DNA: TGTGCCAGCAGTCCATACAGGGACAATCAGCCCCAGCATTTT
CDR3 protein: CASSPYRDNQPQHF

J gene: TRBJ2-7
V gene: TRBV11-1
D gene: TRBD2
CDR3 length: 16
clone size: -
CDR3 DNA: TGTGCCAGCAGCTTACCGGGACTAGCGGGAGTTGGCGAGCAGTACTTC
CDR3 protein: CASSLPGLAGVGEQYF

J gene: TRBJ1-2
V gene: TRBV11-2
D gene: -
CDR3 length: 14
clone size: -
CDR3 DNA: TGTGCCAGCAGCTCCCTTTGGGGACCGGCGGGCTACACCTTC
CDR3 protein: CASSSLWGPAGYTF

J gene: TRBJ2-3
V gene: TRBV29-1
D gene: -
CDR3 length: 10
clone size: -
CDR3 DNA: TGCAGCGTTGTTTCGCGTACGCAGTATTTT
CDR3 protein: CSVVSRTQYF

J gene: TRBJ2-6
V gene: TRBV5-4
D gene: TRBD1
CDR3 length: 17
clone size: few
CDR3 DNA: TGTGCCATCCACCCGGGGACAGGGTACTCTGGGGCCAACGTCCTGACTTTC
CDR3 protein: CAIHPGTGYSGANVLTF

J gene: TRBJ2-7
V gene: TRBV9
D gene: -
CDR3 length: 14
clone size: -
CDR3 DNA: TGTGCCAGCAGCTTGGACTACCTTTCCTACGAGCAGTACTTC
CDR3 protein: CASSLDYLSYEQYF

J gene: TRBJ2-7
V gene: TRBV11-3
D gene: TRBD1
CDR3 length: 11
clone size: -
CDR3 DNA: TGTGCCAGCGGCACAGGGGGCGAGCAGTACTTC
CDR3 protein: CASGTGGEQYF

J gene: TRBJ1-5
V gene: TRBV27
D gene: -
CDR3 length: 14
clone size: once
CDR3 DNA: TGTGCCAGCAGTTTGGGATATAGCAATCAGCCCCAGCATTTT
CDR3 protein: CASSLGYSNQPQHF

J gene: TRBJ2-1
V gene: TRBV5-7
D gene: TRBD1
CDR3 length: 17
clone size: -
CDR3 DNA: TGTGCCAGCAGCTTGGGGACAGGGGCTAGCTCCTACAATGAGCAGTTCTTC
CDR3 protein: CASSLGTGASSYNEQFF

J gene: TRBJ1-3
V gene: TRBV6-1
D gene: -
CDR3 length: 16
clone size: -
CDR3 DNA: TGTGCCAGCAGTGAGAGACCGCTACCTTCTGGAAACACCATATATTTT
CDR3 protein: CASSERPLPSGNTIYF

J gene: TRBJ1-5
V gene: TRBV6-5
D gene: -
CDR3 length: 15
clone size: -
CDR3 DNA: TGTGCCAGCAGTTATGTAACCACGGGTCATGGCCCCCAGCATTTT
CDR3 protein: CASSYVTTGHGPQHF

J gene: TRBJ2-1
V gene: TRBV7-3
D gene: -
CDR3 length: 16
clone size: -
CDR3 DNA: TGTGCCAGCAGCTTAACAATACGACAACCAGTCGATGAGCAGTTCTTC
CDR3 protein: CASSLTIRQPVDEQFF

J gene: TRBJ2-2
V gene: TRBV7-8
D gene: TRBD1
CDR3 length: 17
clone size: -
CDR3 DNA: TGTGCCAGCAGCACCCGCCGGGACAGAGCCCTGGAGAAGGAGCTGTTTTTT
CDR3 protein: CASSTRRDRALEKELFF

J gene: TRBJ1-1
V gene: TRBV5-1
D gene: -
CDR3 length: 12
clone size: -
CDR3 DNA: TGCGCCAGCAGCTATTCAGAGGGTGAAGCTTTCTTT
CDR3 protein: CASSYSEGEAFF

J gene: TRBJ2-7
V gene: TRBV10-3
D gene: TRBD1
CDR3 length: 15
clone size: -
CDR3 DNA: TGTGCCATCAGTGAGAACAGGGGGAAACACTACGAGCAGTACTTC
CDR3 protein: CAISENRGKHYEQYF

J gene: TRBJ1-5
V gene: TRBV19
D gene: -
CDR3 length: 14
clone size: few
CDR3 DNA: TGTGCCAGTAGTATTGGCGTGGCTCTTCAGCCCCAGCATTTT
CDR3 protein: CASSIGVALQPQHF

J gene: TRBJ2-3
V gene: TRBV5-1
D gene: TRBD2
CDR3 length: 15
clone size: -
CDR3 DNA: TGCGCCAGCACCGGGCGGGGGGGCCGTCAAGATACGCAGTATTTT
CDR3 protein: CASTGRGGRQDTQYF

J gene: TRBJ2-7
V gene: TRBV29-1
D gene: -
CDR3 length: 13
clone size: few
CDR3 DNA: TGCAGCGTTTACCGGCAGGGAGTGTACGAGCAGTACTTC
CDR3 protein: CSVYRQGVYEQYF

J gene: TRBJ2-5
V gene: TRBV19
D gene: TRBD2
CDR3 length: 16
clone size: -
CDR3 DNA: TGTGCCAGTAGTAAGGGAGGGACACTAGCGGGAGTTGCCCAGTACTTC
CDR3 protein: CASSKGGTLAGVAQYF

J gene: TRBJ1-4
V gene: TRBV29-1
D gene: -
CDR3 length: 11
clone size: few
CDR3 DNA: TGCAGCGTTGAGCGGGCCGCAGGACTGTTTTTT
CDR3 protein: CSVERAAGLFF

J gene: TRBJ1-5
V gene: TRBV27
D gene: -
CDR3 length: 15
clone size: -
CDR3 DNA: TGTGCCAGCAGTTTATCAAGCCTGAATAATCAGCCCCAGCATTTT
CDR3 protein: CASSLSSLNNQPQHF

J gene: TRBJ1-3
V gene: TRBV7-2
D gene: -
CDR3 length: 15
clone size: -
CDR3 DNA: TGTGCCAGCAGCCTACTCAGCGCAAAGGGCAACACCATATATTTT
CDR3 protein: CASSLLSAKGNTIYF

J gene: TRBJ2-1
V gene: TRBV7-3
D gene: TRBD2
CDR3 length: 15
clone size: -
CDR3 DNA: TGTGCCAGCAGCATGCGGACTAGCGGGGTTAATGAGCAGTTCTTC
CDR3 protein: CASSMRTSGVNEQFF

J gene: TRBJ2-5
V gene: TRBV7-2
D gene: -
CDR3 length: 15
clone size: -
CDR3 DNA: TGTGCCAGCAGCTCAGACAGACCCATTTTGGCGACCCAGTACTTC
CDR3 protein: CASSSDRPILATQYF

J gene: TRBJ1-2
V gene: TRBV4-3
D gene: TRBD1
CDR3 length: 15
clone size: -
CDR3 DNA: TGCGCCAGCAGGGGATCGGACAGGGGCAACCATGGCTACACCTTC
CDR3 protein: CASRGSDRGNHGYTF

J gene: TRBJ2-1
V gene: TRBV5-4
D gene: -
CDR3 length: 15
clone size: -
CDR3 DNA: TGTGCCAGCAGCAACGAAGGGAGCTCCTACAATGAGCAGTTCTTC
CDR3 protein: CASSNEGSSYNEQFF

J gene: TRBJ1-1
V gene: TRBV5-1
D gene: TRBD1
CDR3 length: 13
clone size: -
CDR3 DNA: TGCGCCAGCAGCCGGGACAGGAACACTGAAGCTTTCTTT
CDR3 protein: CASSRDRNTEAFF

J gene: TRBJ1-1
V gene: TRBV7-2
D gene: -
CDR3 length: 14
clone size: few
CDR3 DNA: TGTGCCAGCAGCCCAAGCGGGCAGAACACTGAAGCTTTCTTT
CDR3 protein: CASSPSGQNTEAFF

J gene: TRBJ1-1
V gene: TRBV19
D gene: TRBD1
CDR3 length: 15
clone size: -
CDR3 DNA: TGTGCCAGTAGTTCACAGACAGGGAGTTGGACTGAAGCTTTCTTT
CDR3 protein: CASSSQTGSWTEAFF

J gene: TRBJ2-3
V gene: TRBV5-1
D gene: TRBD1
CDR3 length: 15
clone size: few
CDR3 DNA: TGCGCCAGCAGCTTGGGGGACAGGGTTATAGATACGCAGTATTTT
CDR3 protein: CASSLGDRVIDTQYF

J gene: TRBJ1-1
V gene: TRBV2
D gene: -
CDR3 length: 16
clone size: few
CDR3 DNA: TGTGCCAGCAGTGCCAATACTGGGGGGAGAGGCACTGAAGCTTTCTTT
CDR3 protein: CASSANTGGRGTEAFF

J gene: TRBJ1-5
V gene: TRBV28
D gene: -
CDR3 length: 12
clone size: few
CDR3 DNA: TGTGCCAGCGGCGGAGGAAATCAGCCCCAGCATTTT
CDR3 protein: CASGGGNQPQHF

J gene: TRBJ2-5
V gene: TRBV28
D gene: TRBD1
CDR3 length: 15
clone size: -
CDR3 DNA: TGTGCCAGCAGCACCCGGGGAGAGGGGGCAGAGACCCAGTACTTC
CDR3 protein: CASSTRGEGAETQYF

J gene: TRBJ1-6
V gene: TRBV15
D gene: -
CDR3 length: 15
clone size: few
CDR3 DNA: TGTGCCACCAGCAGAGATAATCAGGGCGGGGCACCCCTCCACTTT
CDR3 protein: CATSRDNQGGAPLHF

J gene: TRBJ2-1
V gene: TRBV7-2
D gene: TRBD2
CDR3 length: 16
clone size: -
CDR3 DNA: TGTGCCAGCAGCTTAGCGGCTAGCGGGAGGTTCGATGAGCAGTTCTTC
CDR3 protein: CASSLAASGRFDEQFF